The T cell receptor (beta chain) under discussion was sequenced for a study of technical replicates of blood from a few donors (dated by TCRdb to 2016 to 2017). Receptors were amplified or captured by the immunoSEQ multiplex PCR assay. What TCRdb holds here is the immuneACCESS table cut down to in-frame rearrangements. Part of the clones is not present; checked against another copy, under half of the missing clones reflect an unresolved V gene, and the others are unexplained. The sample profile shows 75,000 to 80,000 clones; 90% to 95% of them were found once. The ten most abundant clones make up 0.3% to 0.5% of the sample. With respect to this clone: Its antigen remains unidentified. One base away there is no much larger clone; base qualities are not given.

Sequenced sample: T cells isolated from PBMCs. This TCR was recovered from a human donor in good health.

The DNA sequence is TGTGCCAGCAGCTTACGAGGAGGTACTGAAGCTTTCTTT. Translated, it reads CASSLRGGTEAFF. This chain joins TRBV13 to TRBJ1-1; no D gene is confidently identified. V loses 2 bases, J loses 5 bases, and the germline ends lie 9 bases apart. Measured from the cysteine to the phenylalanine, the CDR3 is 13 residues long. Left in the record is the CDR3 DNA by itself, 39 bases read in frame from the first base. As encoded in the germline V gene (reference sequence), CDR1 is PRHDT while CDR2 is FYEKMQ.